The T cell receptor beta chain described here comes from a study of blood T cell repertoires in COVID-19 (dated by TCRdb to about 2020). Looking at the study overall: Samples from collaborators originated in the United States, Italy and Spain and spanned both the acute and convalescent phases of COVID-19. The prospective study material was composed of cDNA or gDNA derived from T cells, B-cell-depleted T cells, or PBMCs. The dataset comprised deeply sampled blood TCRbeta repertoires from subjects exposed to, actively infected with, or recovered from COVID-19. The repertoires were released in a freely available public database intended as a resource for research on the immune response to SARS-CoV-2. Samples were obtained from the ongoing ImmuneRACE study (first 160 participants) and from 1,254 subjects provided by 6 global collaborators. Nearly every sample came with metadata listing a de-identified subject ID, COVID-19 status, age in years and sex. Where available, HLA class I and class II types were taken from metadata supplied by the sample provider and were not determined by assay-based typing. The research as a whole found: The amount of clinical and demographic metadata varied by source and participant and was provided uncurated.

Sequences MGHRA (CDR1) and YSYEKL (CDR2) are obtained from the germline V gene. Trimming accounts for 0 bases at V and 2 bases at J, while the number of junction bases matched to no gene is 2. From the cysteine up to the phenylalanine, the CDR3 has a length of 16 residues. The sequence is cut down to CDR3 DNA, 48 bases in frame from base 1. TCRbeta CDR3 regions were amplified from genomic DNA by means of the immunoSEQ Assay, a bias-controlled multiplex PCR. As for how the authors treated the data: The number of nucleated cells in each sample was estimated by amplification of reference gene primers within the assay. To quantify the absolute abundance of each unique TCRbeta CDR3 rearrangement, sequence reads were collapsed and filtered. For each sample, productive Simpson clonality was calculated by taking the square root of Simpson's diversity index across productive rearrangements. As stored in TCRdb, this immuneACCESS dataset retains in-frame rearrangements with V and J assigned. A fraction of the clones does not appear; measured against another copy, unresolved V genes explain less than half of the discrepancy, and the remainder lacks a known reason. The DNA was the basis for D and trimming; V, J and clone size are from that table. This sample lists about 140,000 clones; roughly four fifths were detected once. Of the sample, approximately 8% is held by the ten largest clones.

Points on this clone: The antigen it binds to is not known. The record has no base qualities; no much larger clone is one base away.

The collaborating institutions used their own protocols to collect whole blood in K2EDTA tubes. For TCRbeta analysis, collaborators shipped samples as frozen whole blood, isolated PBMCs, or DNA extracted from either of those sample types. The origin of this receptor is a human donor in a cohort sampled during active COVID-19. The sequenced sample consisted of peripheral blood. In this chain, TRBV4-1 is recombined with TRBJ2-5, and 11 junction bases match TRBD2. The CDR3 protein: CASSQELAGEQETQYF. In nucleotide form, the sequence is TGCGCCAGCAGCCAAGAACTAGCGGGAGAACAAGAGACCCAGTACTTC.